The 29 T cell receptor beta chains given below trace back to one sample, sequenced in a study of cytomegalovirus exposure and HLA in healthy donors. The PCR made use of 60 Vbeta and 13 Jbeta primers. Measured with immunoSEQ multiplex PCR; TCRdb has only the in-frame clones, and not every one. The sample carries 150,000 to 200,000 clones, approximately 80% recorded once. The specimen sequenced was PBMCs. The receptors were sampled from a woman aged 40 to 49 in good health and CMV-seronegative.

The chain employs TRBV5-4 and TRBJ1-5, with D tentatively TRBD1 (6 bases). Between the trimmed V and J ends, which lost 0 bases and 6 bases, there was a span of 10 bases. The CDR3 is 14 residues long. Germline V CDR1 and CDR2: SGHNT, YYREEE (reference sequence). CDR3 in DNA: TGTGCCAGCAGCTTGGACAGGGATAGTCAGCCCCAGCATTTT. This encodes CASSLDRDSQPQHF.

The gene calls are TRBV5-4 and TRBJ2-7, with D possibly being TRBD1 (6 bases). Trimming shortened V by 4 bases and J by 1 base, and 9 bases separated the two germline ends. Per the germline V gene, CDR1 is SGHNT and CDR2 is YYREEE (reference sequence). The CDR3 has 13 residues. The CDR3 DNA sequence: TGTGCCAGCAGCCAAGGGACATCCTACGAGCAGTACTTC. Translation gives CASSQGTSYEQYF.

This rearrangement joins TRBV5-6 to TRBJ2-5, with a possible D match to TRBD1 (6 bases). Trimming pared 4 bases from V and 5 bases from J, leaving 15 bases between. This CDR3 region has 14 residues. Germline V gives CDR1 SGHDT, CDR2 YYEEEE. CDR3 sequence: CASSPNPGVETQYF. DNA for the CDR3: TGTGCCAGCAGCCCCAACCCAGGGGTTGAGACCCAGTACTTC.

In this sample, this clone turned up a few times. The CDR3 loop is CASSPGESSRNEQFF. DNA for the CDR3: TGTGCCAGCAGCCCCGGGGAAAGTAGTCGGAATGAGCAGTTCTTC. V gene TRBV14 combines with J gene TRBJ2-1, with a weak D call TRBD2 (5 bases). The CDR3 has 15 residues. Germline CDR1 is SGHDN and CDR2 is FVKESK. The V gene lost 4 bases and the J gene lost 7 bases, with 17 bases spanning the gap. Based on the CDR3 plus reference TRBV14 and TRBJ2-1, the full variable domain is EAGVTQFPSHSVIEKGQTVTLRCDPISGHDNLYWYRRVMGKEIKFLLHFVKESKQDESGMPNNRFLAERTGGTYSTLKVQPAELEDSGVYFCASSPGESSRNEQFFGPGTRLTVL.

This chain joins TRBV29-1 and TRBJ2-3; 11 bases align to TRBD1. Germline CDR1 is SQVTM and CDR2 is ANQGSEA. V dropped 7 bases and J dropped 7; count of bases not matched to a gene: 7. This CDR3 has 13 amino acids. The CDR3 loop reads CSEQDRGLNTQYF. CDR3 sequence (DNA): TGCAGCGAACAGGACAGGGGGCTGAATACGCAGTATTTT.

V usage is TRBV4-3 and J usage is TRBJ1-1, with D hard to call. Germline V lookup: CDR1 LGHNA, CDR2 YSLEER. V shed 1 base and J shed 3 bases, with 12 bases lying between them. The CDR3 spans 15 residues. Here the CDR3 DNA reads TGCGCCAGCAGCCAAGGTGGGCTTGGTGACACTGAAGCTTTCTTT. Translating gives CASSQGGLGDTEAFF.

The chain combines TRBV7-2 with TRBJ1-4, with TRBD1 matching over 10 bases. Germline V gene lookup returns CDR1 SGHTA and CDR2 FQGNSA. The length of the CDR3 is 15 residues. V dropped 0 bases and J dropped 7; count of bases not matched to a gene: 2. This CDR3 is CASSLARTGGEKLFF. The CDR3 DNA follows: TGTGCCAGCAGCTTAGCCAGGACAGGGGGTGAAAAACTGTTTTTT.

CDR3 protein: CSVQTWGLAADTQYF. Here the CDR3 DNA reads TGCAGCGTCCAAACGTGGGGACTAGCGGCAGATACGCAGTATTTT. J is TRBJ2-3 and V is TRBV29-1, with 11 nucleotides matching TRBD2. Germline CDR1 and CDR2: SQVTM and ANQGSEA. The CDR3 has 15 residues. The trim removed 6 bases at V and 4 bases at J, leaving 9 bases unmatched.

The CDR3 sequence: CASSAALAGGHEQYF. CDR3 sequence (DNA): TGTGCCAGCTCTGCGGCCCTAGCGGGAGGCCACGAGCAGTACTTC. V gene TRBV18 combines with J gene TRBJ2-7; 11 bases are a match to TRBD2. The CDR3 spans 15 residues. The germline V gene has CDR1 KGHSH and CDR2 LQKENI. Trimming at V came to 6 bases and at J to 5 bases, leaving 9 bases not matched to a gene. Full variable domain (missing parts from reference TRBV18 and TRBJ2-7): NAGVMQNPRHLVRRRGQEARLRCSPMKGHSHVYWYRQLPEEGLKFMVYLQKENIIDESGMPKERFSAEFPKEGPSILRIQQVVRGDSAAYFCASSAALAGGHEQYFGPGTRLTVT.

Note on this clone: At one end, the junction sequence differs from germline, possibly due to a read error. The same CDR3 is also encoded by other DNA sequences in this sample. The V call is TRBV7-9, the J call TRBJ1-2; D is possibly TRBD1 (6 bases). The germline V gene has CDR1 SEHNR and CDR2 FQNEAQ (reference sequence). The CDR3 contains 14 residues. The CDR3 nucleotides read TGCGCCAGCAGCTTAGGGTCAGGGGCCTATGGCTACACCTTC. Its protein product is CASSLGSGAYGYTF.

The chain combines TRBV7-2 with TRBJ1-5, with 7 bases fitting TRBD1. After removal of 5 bases from V and 2 bases from J, the junction contained 6 bases not matched to a gene. In germline, CDR1 is SGHTA, CDR2 FQGNSA. This CDR3 is 15 amino acids long. CDR3 loop: CASSNTGAGNQPQHF. In DNA form, the CDR3 reads TGTGCCAGCAGCAACACAGGGGCCGGCAATCAGCCCCAGCATTTT.

The genes are TRBV5-4 and TRBJ2-1; 8 bases align to TRBD1. J gave up 5 bases and V 4 bases, and 11 bases lay outside the gene matches. This CDR3 is built from 16 residues. Looked up from germline, CDR1 is SGHNT and CDR2 is YYREEE (reference sequence). CDR3 bases: TGTGCCAGCAGCCCCGGCGGACAGGGTCGAAACAATGAGCAGTTCTTC. The encoded protein is CASSPGGQGRNNEQFF.

J is TRBJ1-4 and V is TRBV18; D is uncertain. The V gene lost 0 bases and the J gene lost 8 bases, with 13 bases spanning the gap. CDR1 and CDR2 from the germline V gene are KGHSH and LQKENI. The CDR3 has 15 amino acids. CDR3 region: CASSPPLRDREKLFF. Written as DNA, the CDR3 is TGTGCCAGCTCACCACCGTTACGGGATCGGGAAAAACTGTTTTTT.

J is TRBJ2-1 and V is TRBV7-2; TRBD2 matches 11 bases. CDR3 length equals 19 residues. The germline V gene has CDR1 SGHTA and CDR2 FQGNSA. V shed 4 bases and J 7 bases; nucleotides not matched to a gene: 18. The CDR3 nucleotides are TGTGCCAGCAGCTCGCCAAGGGGGGGTGGGCGACTAGCGGGAAATGAGCAGTTCTTC. Translating it yields CASSSPRGGGRLAGNEQFF.

This rearrangement joins TRBV30 to TRBJ2-5, with 9 bases fitting TRBD2. Trimming took 6 bases from V and 5 from J; bases not matched to a gene: 7. Germline assignment: CDR1 GTSNPN and CDR2 SVGIG (reference sequence). The CDR3 consists of 13 residues. Written as DNA, the CDR3 is TGTGCCTGTAGTTTAGCGGGAGAGGAGACCCAGTACTTC. Its translation is CACSLAGEETQYF.

This chain connects TRBV13 to TRBJ2-1, with 11 bases identical to TRBD2. This CDR3 is 17 amino acids long. The junction had 9 bases not matched to a gene; V was cut back by 4 bases and J by 4 bases. Germline V lookup: CDR1 PRHDT, CDR2 FYEKMQ (reference sequence). The CDR3 region is CASSYHQGLAAYNEQFF. The CDR3 bases are TGTGCCAGCAGCTACCACCAGGGACTAGCGGCTTACAATGAGCAGTTCTTC.

The V gene is TRBV5-1, the J gene TRBJ1-5; D perhaps matches TRBD1 (6 bases). This CDR3 region has 15 residues. Germline CDR1 and CDR2: SGHRS and YFSETQ. V gave up 0 bases and J gave up 2 bases, with 9 bases separating them. In DNA, the CDR3 is TGCGCCAGCAGCTTGGTGCCAGGGGGCAATCAGCCCCAGCATTTT. Translated, it gives CASSLVPGGNQPQHF. The variable domain in full, completed from reference TRBV5-1 and TRBJ1-5, reads KAGVTQTPRYLIKTRGQQVTLSCSPISGHRSVSWYQQTPGQGLQFLFEYFSETQRNKGNFPGRFSGRQFSNSRSEMNVSTLELGDSALYLCASSLVPGGNQPQHFGDGTRLSIL.

This clone was observed a handful of times. The chain combines TRBV7-2 with TRBJ1-2, with 10 nucleotides matching TRBD1. The CDR3 extends over 16 amino acids. Per germline, CDR1 SGHTA and CDR2 FQGNSA. The J segment lost 2 bases and the V segment lost 1 base, leaving 4 bases of the junction unmatched. CDR3 in DNA: TGTGCCAGCAGCTTAGGCGCGGGACAGGGGAACTATGGCTACACCTTC. Translation gives CASSLGAGQGNYGYTF. Combining the CDR3 with reference TRBV7-2 and TRBJ1-2 gives the whole variable domain GAGVSQSPSNKVTEKGKDVELRCDPISGHTALYWYRQSLGQGLEFLIYFQGNSAPDKSGLPSDRFSAERTGGSVSTLTIQRTQQEDSAVYLCASSLGAGQGNYGYTFGSGTRLTVV.

The gene calls are TRBV5-4 and TRBJ2-1, with 8 bases fitting TRBD2. J lost 7 bases, V lost 1 base, and 7 bases had no gene match. The CDR3 has 15 amino acids. Germline-derived CDR1 and CDR2 are SGHNT and YYREEE (reference sequence). CDR3 protein: CASSLLTGGGNEQFF. The CDR3 DNA follows: TGTGCCAGCAGCTTGTTAACGGGAGGGGGGAATGAGCAGTTCTTC. The full variable domain, its missing parts supplied by reference TRBV5-4 and TRBJ2-1, is ETGVTQSPTHLIKTRGQQVTLRCSSQSGHNTVSWYQQALGQGPQFIFQYYREEENGRGNFPPRFSGLQFPNYSSELNVNALELDDSALYLCASSLLTGGGNEQFFGPGTRLTVL.

The CDR3, as DNA: TGTGCCAGTAGTAAAGCGGGAGCCAAAAACATTCAGTACTTC. It yields the protein CASSKAGAKNIQYF. The chain recombines TRBV19 with TRBJ2-4; TRBD2 might be the D (6 bases). CDR1 and CDR2 (germline): LNHDA, SQIVND (reference sequence). V was pared by 4 bases and J by 0 bases, with 7 bases between. The CDR3 loop spans 14 amino acids.

The chain joins TRBV7-3 to TRBJ1-5, with no clear D. Trimming took 1 base from V and 3 from J, leaving 10 bases between them. The CDR3 loop spans 15 amino acids. Looked up from germline, CDR1 is SGHTA and CDR2 is FQGTGA. The CDR3: CASSLKRSLNQPQHF. The CDR3 nucleotides are TGTGCCAGCAGCTTAAAAAGGAGTCTCAATCAGCCCCAGCATTTT.

V gene TRBV5-1 combines with J gene TRBJ1-1; 7 nucleotides align to TRBD1. V lost 4 bases to trimming and J lost 1 base; unmatched junction nucleotides: 4. This CDR3 region has 14 residues. Germline CDR1 and CDR2: SGHRS and YFSETQ. DNA of the CDR3: TGCGCCAGCAGCCTACAGGGGTGGAACACTGAAGCTTTCTTT. It codes for CASSLQGWNTEAFF.

Comment on this clone: Other DNA sequences in the same sample also yield this CDR3. The chain employs TRBV5-1 and TRBJ1-4, with 8 nucleotides matching TRBD1. V dropped 2 bases and J dropped 3; count of bases not matched to a gene: 27. The V gene's germline CDR1 is SGHRS and CDR2 YFSETQ. CDR3 size: 23 residues. CDR3 in DNA: TGCGCCAGCAGCTTAACCCCCGCCGGGACAGGATGGGGAGGTATTACTGCTAATGAAAAACTGTTTTTT. It codes for CASSLTPAGTGWGGITANEKLFF.

To note about this clone: In the same sample, other DNA sequences code for this CDR3. The gene calls are TRBV30 and TRBJ1-2; D is unclear. Trimming removed 0 bases at V and 4 bases at J, with 6 bases between. CDR1 and CDR2 (germline): GTSNPN, SVGIG (reference sequence). This CDR3 comprises 12 residues. This CDR3 is CAWSVGGYGYTF. The CDR3 bases are TGTGCCTGGAGTGTAGGAGGCTATGGCTACACCTTC.

The rearrangement links TRBV12-5 to TRBJ2-1; maybe TRBD1 (5 bases). The V gene lost 0 bases and the J gene lost 4 bases, with 16 bases spanning the gap. The CDR3 is made up of 17 amino acids. CDR1 is LGHNT, CDR2 FRNRAP, per germline. The chain's CDR3 is CASGLVPRASRYNEQFF. The CDR3 nucleotides read TGTGCTAGTGGTTTGGTTCCCAGGGCTTCCCGATACAATGAGCAGTTCTTC.

The chain has TRBV4-3 and TRBJ2-1; 10 bases fit TRBD2. The J segment lost 12 bases and the V segment lost 0 bases, leaving 8 bases of the junction unmatched. Germline V gene data show CDR1 as LGHNA and CDR2 as YSLEER. The CDR3 covers 15 residues. The chain's CDR3 is CASSQEPGPSGGQFF. As DNA, the CDR3 is TGCGCCAGCAGCCAAGAACCGGGTCCTAGCGGGGGGCAGTTCTTC.

The V and J genes are TRBV19 and TRBJ2-1, with 10 nucleotides matching TRBD2. Germline V gene sequence: CDR1 LNHDA, CDR2 SQIVND (reference sequence). The CDR3 runs to 15 residues. The V and J ends lost 2 bases and 15 bases, in that order; junction bases with no gene match: 13. The CDR3 sequence: CASSITLGVAGGLFF. The CDR3 nucleotides are TGTGCCAGTAGTATAACCCTTGGAGTAGCGGGAGGTTTGTTCTTC.

The V and J genes are TRBV19 and TRBJ1-4; no firm D call. The CDR3 is 16 residues long. CDR1 is LNHDA, CDR2 SQIVND, per germline (reference sequence). V was shortened by 3 bases and J by 6 bases, with 17 bases between the two germline ends. CDR3 sequence reads: CASSIYGSRLDEKLFF. The CDR3, as DNA: TGTGCCAGTAGTATTTATGGTTCGAGGCTGGATGAAAAACTGTTTTTT.

The chain links TRBV7-2 to TRBJ2-7; 9 bases fit TRBD2. The CDR3 length is 18 residues. V gave up 0 bases and J gave up 0 bases; unmatched junction bases: 9. Germline loops: CDR1 SGHTA, CDR2 FQGNSA. CDR3 nucleotide sequence: TGTGCCAGCAGCTTAGCGCACTTGGCGGGAGGGACCTCCTACGAGCAGTACTTC. Translated: CASSLAHLAGGTSYEQYF.